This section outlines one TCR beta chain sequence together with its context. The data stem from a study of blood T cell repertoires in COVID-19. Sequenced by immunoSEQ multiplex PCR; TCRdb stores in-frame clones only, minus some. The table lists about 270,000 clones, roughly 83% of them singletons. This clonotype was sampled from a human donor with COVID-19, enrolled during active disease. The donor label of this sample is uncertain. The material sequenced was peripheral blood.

CDR3 loop: CATSAGDSNQPQHF. CDR3 in DNA: TGTGCCACCAGTGCGGGGGATAGCAATCAGCCCCAGCATTTT. V and J are TRBV24-1 and TRBJ1-5; possible D gene TRBD1, 5 bases. CDR1 KGHDR and CDR2 SFDVKD come from the germline V gene. V gave up 5 bases and J gave up 0 bases, with 7 bases separating them. CDR3 size: 14 residues.